This passage covers 27 T cell receptor beta chains from one sample sequenced in a study of T-cell memory formation after mild COVID-19. TCRdb ran MiXCR on the 5' RACE reads and lists one entry per CDR3 protein. The table shows around 300,000 distinct CDR3 sequences, with approximately 8% occurring only once. The specimen was PBMCs or a T cell subset sorted from them (not recorded which). All receptors come from a man aged 18 to 29 who had mild COVID-19 (a few samples of this study predate the infection). Cell type and time point are not known.

This clonotype has just a few counts. CDR3 protein: CASTLGDLAGGYTDTQYF. The CDR3 DNA is TGTGCCAGCACCCTAGGGGACCTAGCGGGGGGTTACACAGATACGCAGTATTTT. V and J are TRBV7-2 and TRBJ2-3; 11 nucleotides match TRBD2. This CDR3 comprises 18 residues. Trimming removed 7 bases from V and 2 bases from J; junction bases left unmatched: 14. Germline V gene lookup returns CDR1 SGHTA and CDR2 FQGNSA. Based on the CDR3 plus reference TRBV7-2 and TRBJ2-3, the full variable domain is GAGVSQSPSNKVTEKGKDVELRCDPISGHTALYWYRQSLGQGLEFLIYFQGNSAPDKSGLPSDRFSAERTGGSVSTLTIQRTQQEDSAVYLCASTLGDLAGGYTDTQYFGPGTRLTVL.

This clonotype turned up a few times. The gene calls are TRBV5-5 and TRBJ1-1, with a possible D match to TRBD1 (6 bases). The germline V gene has CDR1 SGHKS and CDR2 YYEKEE (reference sequence). V was trimmed by 4 bases and J by 3 bases, leaving 13 bases between them. CDR3 length equals 14 residues. CDR3: CASSPQGWDTEAFF. The CDR3 DNA reads TGTGCCAGCAGCCCACAGGGATGGGACACTGAAGCTTTCTTT. Filled out from reference TRBV5-5 and TRBJ1-1, the complete variable domain reads DAGVTQSPTHLIKTRGQQVTLRCSPISGHKSVSWYQQVLGQGPQFIFQYYEKEERGRGNFPDRFSARQFPNYSSELNVNALLLGDSALYLCASSPQGWDTEAFFGQGTRLTVV.

The chain links TRBV6-1 to TRBJ1-6; D is unresolved. The CDR3 contains 15 residues. In germline, CDR1 is MNHNS, CDR2 SASEGT. The V gene lost 2 bases and the J gene lost 4 bases, with 9 bases spanning the gap. The CDR3 region is CASSEISVYNSPLHF. The CDR3 region has the DNA TGTGCCAGCAGTGAAATAAGCGTTTATAATTCACCCCTCCACTTT.

This clonotype was picked up many times. This rearrangement joins TRBV5-1 to TRBJ2-1; 8 bases line up with TRBD1. Trimming at V came to 2 bases and at J to 6 bases, leaving 1 base not matched to a gene. CDR1 SGHRS and CDR2 YFSETQ come from the germline V gene. There are 13 residues in the CDR3. The chain's CDR3 is CASSFTGGNEQFF. DNA for the CDR3: TGCGCCAGCAGCTTTACAGGGGGCAATGAGCAGTTCTTC.

This CDR3 is CASSLFGQGEKLFF. The CDR3 DNA follows: TGTGCCAGCAGCTTATTTGGACAGGGTGAAAAACTGTTTTTT. The V gene is TRBV7-2, the J gene TRBJ1-4; 8 bases map to TRBD1. Germline loops: CDR1 SGHTA, CDR2 FQGNSA. V trimming: 2 bases; J trimming: 7 bases; junction bases outside the gene matches: 3. CDR3 length: 14 amino acids. Using reference TRBV7-2 and TRBJ1-4 for the parts outside the CDR3, the full variable domain is GAGVSQSPSNKVTEKGKDVELRCDPISGHTALYWYRQSLGQGLEFLIYFQGNSAPDKSGLPSDRFSAERTGGSVSTLTIQRTQQEDSAVYLCASSLFGQGEKLFFGSGTQLSVL.

Only a few counts were recorded for this clonotype. The chain is built from TRBV5-1 and TRBJ2-5; unclear D gene. This CDR3 contains 15 residues. Germline lookup yields CDR1 SGHRS and CDR2 YFSETQ. Deletions cut 4 bases from V and 0 bases from J, with 13 bases between. The chain's CDR3 is CASSRDQTHQETQYF. The DNA for the CDR3 is TGCGCCAGCAGCCGCGACCAGACACACCAAGAGACCCAGTACTTC.

The table lists this clonotype with a few counts. The chain carries TRBV2 and TRBJ2-2; 10 bases are a match to TRBD2. Per the germline V gene, CDR1 is SNHLY and CDR2 is FYNNEI. Unmatched junction bases numbered 10, after V lost 6 bases and J lost 0 bases. The CDR3 covers 18 residues. CDR3 bases: TGTGCCAGCAGCACCCGTCTCCTAGCGGGGGCGAACACCGGGGAGCTGTTTTTT. Translation: CASSTRLLAGANTGELFF.

CDR3 loop: CASSLGAGTPSTDTQYF. The CDR3 DNA reads TGTGCCAGCAGCTTAGGGGCCGGGACTCCTAGCACAGATACGCAGTATTTT. The chain has TRBV7-3 and TRBJ2-3; maybe TRBD2 (6 bases). V was pared by 2 bases and J by 0 bases, with 15 bases between. There are 17 residues in the CDR3. The germline gives CDR1 SGHTA, CDR2 FQGTGA.

This rearrangement joins TRBV7-9 to TRBJ1-1; possible D gene TRBD1, 5 bases. There are 17 residues in the CDR3. Trimming pared 5 bases from V and 2 bases from J, leaving 21 bases between. Germline V gene sequence: CDR1 SEHNR, CDR2 FQNEAQ (reference sequence). The CDR3 here is CASSRRGGLLRNTEAFF. CDR3 bases: TGTGCCAGCAGCCGGCGGGGGGGTCTACTCCGTAACACTGAAGCTTTCTTT.

V is TRBV7-9 and J is TRBJ2-5; D gene uncertain. The CDR3 consists of 14 residues. Germline V CDR1 and CDR2: SEHNR, FQNEAQ (reference sequence). V was trimmed by 2 bases and J by 2 bases, leaving 9 bases between them. DNA for the CDR3: TGTGCCAGCAGCTTAAGGGCAGTTCAAGAGACCCAGTACTTC. Encoded protein: CASSLRAVQETQYF.

The rearrangement links TRBV28 to TRBJ2-7; 7 bases are a match to TRBD1. CDR1 and CDR2 (germline): MDHEN, SYDVKM. The CDR3 has 15 residues. With 6 bases clipped from V and 5 bases from J, the junction kept 13 bases outside the gene matches. The CDR3 protein is CASSPTHDRVHEQYV. The CDR3 coding sequence is TGTGCCAGCAGCCCGACTCACGACAGGGTCCACGAGCAGTACGTC.

This clonotype has just a few counts. The chain links TRBV7-2 to TRBJ2-5; D may match TRBD1 or TRBD2 (5 bases each). The CDR3 totals 14 residues. Trimming stripped 0 bases from V and 7 bases from J, with 12 bases between. Per the germline V gene, CDR1 is SGHTA and CDR2 is FQGNSA. The CDR3 sequence is CASSLAGALGTQYF. For the CDR3, the DNA is TGTGCCAGCAGCTTAGCCGGGGCCCTAGGGACCCAGTACTTC.

The J gene is TRBJ2-3, the V gene TRBV28, with a tentative D call TRBD1 (6 bases). The CDR3 is made up of 15 amino acids. With 6 bases removed from V and 1 base from J, the gap between germline ends came to 14 bases. Germline lookup yields CDR1 MDHEN and CDR2 SYDVKM. The DNA for the CDR3 is TGTGCCAGCAGAAGGGGGTCCCCCGGCACAGATACGCAGTATTTT. This gives the protein CASRRGSPGTDTQYF.

This clonotype was recorded at least ten times. The chain combines TRBV18 with TRBJ2-5, with D possibly TRBD1 on 6 matching bases. This CDR3 comprises 15 residues. Germline CDR1 reads KGHSH; CDR2 reads LQKENI. V lost 2 bases, J lost 2 bases, and 12 bases lay in between. The CDR3 loop is CASSPSRTAQETQYF. The CDR3, as DNA: TGTGCCAGCTCACCATCCAGGACAGCACAAGAGACCCAGTACTTC.

This clonotype was seen only a few times. The chain couples TRBV27 to TRBJ2-2; D might be TRBD1 (5 bases). Germline V gene sequence: CDR1 MNHEY, CDR2 SMNVEV (reference sequence). V dropped 6 bases and J dropped 7 bases, with 12 bases sitting between them. CDR3 size: 13 residues. CDR3 residues: CASRTAWSGELFF. In DNA form, the CDR3 reads TGTGCCAGCAGGACAGCTTGGAGCGGGGAGCTGTTTTTT.

The rearrangement links TRBV30 to TRBJ1-1; 8 bases line up with TRBD1. This CDR3 has 14 amino acids. J lost 4 bases, V lost 5 bases, and 9 bases had no gene match. In germline, CDR1 is GTSNPN, CDR2 SVGIG (reference sequence). The CDR3 nucleotides are TGTGCCTGGGGGGGGCTCCAGGGGGCCACTGAAGCTTTCTTT. Translation: CAWGGLQGATEAFF.

The chain links TRBV4-1 to TRBJ2-4; 13 bases align to TRBD2. Germline loops: CDR1 MGHRA, CDR2 YSYEKL. V was pared by 1 base and J by 7 bases, with 7 bases of the junction left unmatched. The CDR3 is 17 amino acids. CDR3 nucleotide sequence: TGCGCCAGCAGCCAAGCCACTAGCGGGGGGGCCGTGAACATTCAGTACTTC. It is translated as CASSQATSGGAVNIQYF.

This clonotype was detected ten times or more. The J gene is TRBJ2-1, the V gene TRBV5-1, with D perhaps given as TRBD1 or TRBD2 (5 bases each). The length of the CDR3 is 14 residues. V was cut by 0 bases and J by 7 bases, with 11 bases left in between. The germline CDR1 and CDR2 sequences are SGHRS and YFSETQ. The CDR3 sequence: CASSLAGTPNEQFF. The CDR3 coding sequence is TGCGCCAGCAGCTTGGCCGGGACGCCGAATGAGCAGTTCTTC.

For this clonotype: The conserved phenylalanine or tryptophan normally closing the CDR3 is absent here, so this likely arose from a read error. The DNA is omitted, as the CDR3 cannot be located on it reliably, and the CDR3 follows TCRdb's listing. This chain links TRBV6-1 with TRBJ1-2. The CDR3 is 13 amino acids long, termini counted. Germline V CDR1 and CDR2: MNHNS, SASEGT. This CDR3 reads CASSEALYLNLRL.

The chain has TRBV12-3 or TRBV12-4 and TRBJ2-3; TRBD1 matches at 10 bases. After removal of 6 bases from V and 4 bases from J, the junction contained 4 bases not matched to a gene. The CDR3 runs 14 residues. The CDR3 bases are TGTGCCAGCAGCCGGGGACAGGGGCCAGATACGCAGTATTTT. It specifies CASSRGQGPDTQYF.

The chain employs TRBV7-8 and TRBJ2-1; D perhaps matches TRBD1 (5 bases). Germline V CDR1 and CDR2: SGHVS, FQNEAQ. V gave up 5 bases and J gave up 6 bases, with 11 bases separating them. CDR3 length: 13 amino acids. The CDR3 DNA reads as TGTGCCAGCAGCCAGGGCCCGACCAATGAGCAGTTCTTC. Amino acid sequence: CASSQGPTNEQFF.

The chain links TRBV12-3 or TRBV12-4 to TRBJ1-1; unclear D gene. The CDR3 is 15 residues long. Trimming removed 7 bases at V and 0 bases at J, with 15 bases between. DNA of the CDR3: TGTGCCAGCACCCGGGCGGGGATTATGAACACTGAAGCTTTCTTT. It specifies CASTRAGIMNTEAFF.

The genes are TRBV9 and TRBJ1-1, with 7 bases identical to TRBD1. Germline V CDR1 and CDR2: SGDLS, YYNGEE. Germline trimming cut 4 bases from V and 0 bases from J; bases unmatched to any gene: 6. There are 15 residues in the CDR3. The CDR3 sequence: CASSKSGGLNTEAFF. In DNA, the CDR3 is TGTGCCAGCAGCAAATCAGGGGGATTGAACACTGAAGCTTTCTTT.

The chain recombines TRBV5-1 with TRBJ1-1; the D is unclear. Trimming cost V 0 bases and J 10 bases, with 13 bases left between them. There are 13 residues in the CDR3. Looked up from germline, CDR1 is SGHRS and CDR2 is YFSETQ. CDR3 nucleotides: TGCGCCAGCAGCTTGGATGGGGAATCGGGAGCTTTCTTT. This gives the protein CASSLDGESGAFF. The full variable domain, completed using reference TRBV5-1 and TRBJ1-1, is KAGVTQTPRYLIKTRGQQVTLSCSPISGHRSVSWYQQTPGQGLQFLFEYFSETQRNKGNFPGRFSGRQFSNSRSEMNVSTLELGDSALYLCASSLDGESGAFFGQGTRLTVV.

The sample holds a few counts of this clonotype. This chain joins TRBV5-4 and TRBJ2-1; TRBD1 aligns across 7 bases. The junction had 11 bases not matched to a gene; V was cut back by 10 bases and J by 10 bases. Per the germline V gene, CDR1 is SGHNT and CDR2 is YYREEE (reference sequence). CDR3 size: 12 residues. This chain's CDR3 is CAGGYRGREQFF. The CDR3 DNA reads TGTGCCGGGGGATACAGGGGCAGGGAGCAGTTCTTC.

The chain has TRBV7-9 and TRBJ1-4, with 8 bases fitting TRBD1. Germline CDR1 is SEHNR and CDR2 is FQNEAQ (reference sequence). V was clipped by 3 bases and J by 6 bases; unmatched bases: 3. This CDR3 has 14 residues. CDR3 sequence (DNA): TGTGCCAGCAGCTTCCAGGGGGCACATGAAAAACTGTTTTTT. Its protein product is CASSFQGAHEKLFF. Complete variable domain (other parts from reference TRBV7-9 and TRBJ1-4): DTGVSQNPRHKITKRGQNVTFRCDPISEHNRLYWYRQTLGQGPEFLTYFQNEAQLEKSRLLSDRFSAERPKGSFSTLEIQRTEQGDSAMYLCASSFQGAHEKLFFGSGTQLSVL.

This clonotype appeared many times. J is TRBJ1-1 and V is TRBV11-2; D gene uncertain. CDR3 length: 12 amino acids. The V and J ends lost 6 bases and 5 bases respectively, with 10 bases between them. Germline V CDR1 and CDR2: SGHAT, FQNNGV. CDR3 sequence: CASRHTGTEAFF. As DNA, the CDR3 is TGTGCCAGCAGACATACGGGGACTGAAGCTTTCTTT. Supplemented by reference TRBV11-2 and TRBJ1-1, the full variable domain reads EAGVAQSPRYKIIEKRQSVAFWCNPISGHATLYWYQQILGQGPKLLIQFQNNGVVDDSQLPKDRFSAERLKGVDSTLKIQPAKLEDSAVYLCASRHTGTEAFFGQGTRLTVV.